This T cell receptor (beta chain) was documented in a study of molecular identifiers for immune sequencing clone quantification. This CDR3 spans 16 amino acids. Germline CDR1 is LGHDT and CDR2 is YNNKEL (reference sequence). One entry per CDR3 protein results from TCRdb running MiXCR on the PCR reads. This sample yields about half a million distinct CDR3 sequences, of which about 22% are seen a single time; around 0.84% belongs to the top ten. This clonotype appeared a single time. One end of the junction is discordant with germline, which a read error may explain. V is TRBV3-1 and J is TRBJ2-1, with 7 bases identical to TRBD1. Sequencing was done on a sample of naive CD8+ T cells from blood, with Jurkat cell RNA spiked in. This sample's subset: FACS-sorted CD8+CD4-CCR7+CD45RA+ naive T cells. The TCR sequence derives from a human donor in good health. Some libraries in this study had Jurkat cell RNA spiked in. The CDR3 spells CASSQVRDRPLDELFF. The CDR3 DNA reads TGTGCCAGCAGCCAAGTTCGGGACAGACCCCTTGATGAGCTGTTCTTC.